This T cell receptor beta chain originates from a study of immune evolution from preneoplasia to lung adenocarcinoma. The table came from immunoSEQ multiplex PCR; TCRdb's copy has only in-frame clones and leaves some out. This sample has some 3,700 clones, with around 80% found just once. Between about 2014 and 2018, patients underwent resection in Japan or China. Premalignant or tumor cells were enriched by macro-dissection after pathologic assessment. Germline CDR1 and CDR2: LNHDA and SQIVND (reference sequence). The CDR3 contains 13 residues. Trimming took off 10 bases at V and 5 bases at J, with 17 bases between the two ends.

V gene TRBV19 combines with J gene TRBJ1-2; D uncertain. The sequence was obtained from a person between 65 and 79 years old with lung adenocarcinoma. Sequencing input: FFPE lung adenocarcinoma in situ tissue. CDR3 coding DNA: TGTGCCATTGGAATTGTGGGCGGGTATGGCTACACCTTC. It codes for CAIGIVGGYGYTF.